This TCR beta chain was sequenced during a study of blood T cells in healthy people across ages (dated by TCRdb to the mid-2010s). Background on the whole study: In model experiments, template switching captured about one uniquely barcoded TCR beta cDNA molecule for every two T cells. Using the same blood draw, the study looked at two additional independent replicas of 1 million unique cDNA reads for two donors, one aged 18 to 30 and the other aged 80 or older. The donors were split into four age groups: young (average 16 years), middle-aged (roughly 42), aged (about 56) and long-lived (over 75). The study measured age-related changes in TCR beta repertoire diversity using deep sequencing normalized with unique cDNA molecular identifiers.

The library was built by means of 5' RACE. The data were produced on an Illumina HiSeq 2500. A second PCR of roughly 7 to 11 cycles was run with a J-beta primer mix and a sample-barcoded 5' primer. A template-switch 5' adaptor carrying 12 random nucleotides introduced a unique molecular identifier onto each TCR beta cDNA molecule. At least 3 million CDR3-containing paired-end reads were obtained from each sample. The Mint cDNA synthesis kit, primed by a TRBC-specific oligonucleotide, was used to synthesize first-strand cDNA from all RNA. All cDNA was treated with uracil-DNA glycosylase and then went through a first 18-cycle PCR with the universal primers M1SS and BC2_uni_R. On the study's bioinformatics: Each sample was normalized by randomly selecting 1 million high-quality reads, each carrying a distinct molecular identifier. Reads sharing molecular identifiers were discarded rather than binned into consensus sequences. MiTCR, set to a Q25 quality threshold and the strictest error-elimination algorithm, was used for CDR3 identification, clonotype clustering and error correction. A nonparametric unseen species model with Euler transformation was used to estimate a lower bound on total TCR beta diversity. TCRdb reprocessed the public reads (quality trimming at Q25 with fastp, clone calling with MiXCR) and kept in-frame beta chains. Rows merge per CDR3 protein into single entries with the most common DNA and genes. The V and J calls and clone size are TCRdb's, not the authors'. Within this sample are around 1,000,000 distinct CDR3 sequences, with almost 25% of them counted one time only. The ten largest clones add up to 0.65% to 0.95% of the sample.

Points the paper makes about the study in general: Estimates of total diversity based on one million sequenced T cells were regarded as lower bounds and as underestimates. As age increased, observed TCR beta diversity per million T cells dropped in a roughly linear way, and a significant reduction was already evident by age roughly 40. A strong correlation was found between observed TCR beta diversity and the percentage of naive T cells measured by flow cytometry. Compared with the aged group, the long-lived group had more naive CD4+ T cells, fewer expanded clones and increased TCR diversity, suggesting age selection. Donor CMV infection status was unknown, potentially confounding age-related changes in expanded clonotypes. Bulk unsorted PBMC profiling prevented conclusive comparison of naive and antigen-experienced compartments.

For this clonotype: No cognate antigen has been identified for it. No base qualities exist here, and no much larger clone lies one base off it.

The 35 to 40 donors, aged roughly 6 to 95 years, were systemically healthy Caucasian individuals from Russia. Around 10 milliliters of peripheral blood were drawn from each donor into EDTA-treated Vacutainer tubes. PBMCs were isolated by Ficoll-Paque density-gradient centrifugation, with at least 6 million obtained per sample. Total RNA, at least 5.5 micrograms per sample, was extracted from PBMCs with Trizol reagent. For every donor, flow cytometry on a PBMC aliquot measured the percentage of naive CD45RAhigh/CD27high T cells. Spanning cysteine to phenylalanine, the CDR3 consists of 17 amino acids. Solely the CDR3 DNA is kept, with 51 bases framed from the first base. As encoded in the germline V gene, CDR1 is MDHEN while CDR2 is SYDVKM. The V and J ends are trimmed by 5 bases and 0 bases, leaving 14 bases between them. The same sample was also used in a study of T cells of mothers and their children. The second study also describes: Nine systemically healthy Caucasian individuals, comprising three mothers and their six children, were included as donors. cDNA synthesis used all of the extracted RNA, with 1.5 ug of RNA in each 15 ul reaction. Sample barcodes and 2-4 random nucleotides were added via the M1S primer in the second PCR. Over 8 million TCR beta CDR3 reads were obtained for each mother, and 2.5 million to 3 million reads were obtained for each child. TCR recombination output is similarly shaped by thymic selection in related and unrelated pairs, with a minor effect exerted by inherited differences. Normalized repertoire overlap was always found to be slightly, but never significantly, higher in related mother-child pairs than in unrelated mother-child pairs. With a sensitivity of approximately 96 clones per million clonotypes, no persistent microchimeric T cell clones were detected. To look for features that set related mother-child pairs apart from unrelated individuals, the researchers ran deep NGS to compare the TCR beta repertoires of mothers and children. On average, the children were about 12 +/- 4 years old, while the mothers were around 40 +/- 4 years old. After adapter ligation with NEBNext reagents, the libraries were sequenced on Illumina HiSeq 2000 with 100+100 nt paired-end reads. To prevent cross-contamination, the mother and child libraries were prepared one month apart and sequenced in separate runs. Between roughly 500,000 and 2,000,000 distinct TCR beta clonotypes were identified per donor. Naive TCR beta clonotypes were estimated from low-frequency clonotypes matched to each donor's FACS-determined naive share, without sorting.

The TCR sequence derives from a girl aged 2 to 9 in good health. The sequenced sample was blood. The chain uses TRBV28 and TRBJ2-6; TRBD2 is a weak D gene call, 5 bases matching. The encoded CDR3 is CASSPIGLPSGANVLTF. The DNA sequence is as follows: TGTGCCAGCAGTCCGATCGGACTGCCCTCTGGGGCCAACGTCCTGACTTTC.